This TCR beta chain originates from a study of T cell clonality in common variable immunodeficiency. The CDR3 length is 18 residues. From germline, CDR1 is LNHDA and CDR2 SQIVND (reference sequence). The trim removed 3 bases at V and 4 bases at J, leaving 10 bases unmatched. This clone was counted only a few times. Its antigen is unknown. The CDR3 is cut off 3 residues early in the read; its end comes from the germline J gene. Of CVID subjects, under 16 were female and 29 male, mean age approximately 40. Caucasian heritage predominated among both patients and controls. General study points: Fewer TCRbeta clones were shared among CVID subjects than controls. Reportedly, TCR beta sequences from common variable immunodeficiency showed fewer deletions and N-nucleotide insertions. Compared with healthy controls, CVID subjects showed increased TCRbeta clonality, mostly in about a third.

Profiling relied on immunoSEQ multiplex PCR, and the TCRdb table lists in-frame clones only, not all of them. The sample shows roughly 39,000 clones, none of them appearing just once. Material: peripheral blood mononuclear cells. This receptor was taken from a human donor with common variable immunodeficiency. The chain links TRBV19 to TRBJ1-3, with 12 bases aligning to TRBD1. Partial CDR3 DNA: TGTGCCAGTAGTATCGCTCCCGGGACAGGGGGCGCGGGAAACACC. Its protein product is CASSIAPGTGGAGNT. The whole CDR3 region reads CASSIAPGTGGAGNTIYF.